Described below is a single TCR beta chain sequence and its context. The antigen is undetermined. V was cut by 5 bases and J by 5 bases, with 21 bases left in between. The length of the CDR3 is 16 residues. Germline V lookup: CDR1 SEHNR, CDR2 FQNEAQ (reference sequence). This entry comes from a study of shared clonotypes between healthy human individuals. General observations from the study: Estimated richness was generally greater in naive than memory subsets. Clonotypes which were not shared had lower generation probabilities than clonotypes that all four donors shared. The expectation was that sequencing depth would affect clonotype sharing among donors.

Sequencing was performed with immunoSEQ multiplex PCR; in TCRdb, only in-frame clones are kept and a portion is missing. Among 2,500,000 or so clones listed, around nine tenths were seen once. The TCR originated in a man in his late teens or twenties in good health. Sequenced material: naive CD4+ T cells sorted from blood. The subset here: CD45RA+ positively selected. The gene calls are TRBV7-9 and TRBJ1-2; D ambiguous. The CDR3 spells CASSPNVKGGLYGYTF. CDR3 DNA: TGTGCCAGCAGCCCCAATGTCAAGGGCGGGTTATATGGCTACACCTTC.